The sequence of this TCR beta chain was determined in a study of response to subunit inactivated influenza vaccine. With regard to this clonotype: What it recognizes is unknown.

From the RT-PCR reads, TCRdb called clonotypes with MiXCR, one entry per CDR3 protein. Here the sample spans fewer than 400,000 distinct CDR3 sequences, 21% being singletons. With 2 bases clipped from V and 2 bases from J, the junction kept 2 bases outside the gene matches. Looked up from germline, CDR1 is MNHEY and CDR2 is SVGAGI. The CDR3 contains 15 residues. Notes on the study in general: Every seasonal influenza vaccination brings in few new T cells, the authors suggested.

The V call is TRBV6-5, the J call TRBJ2-7, with TRBD1 identical over 11 bases. This sequence was found in a man in his fifties or sixties who received an inactivated influenza vaccine. This specimen was PBMCs from blood, taken approximately 20 months after vaccination. The CDR3 sequence: CASSYLGQGAYEQYF. DNA for the CDR3: TGTGCCAGCAGTTACCTGGGACAGGGGGCCTACGAGCAGTACTTC.